Listed below are T cell receptor beta chains from one sample, sequenced in a study of shared clonotypes between healthy human individuals. Assay: immunoSEQ multiplex PCR; the TCRdb copy retains only in-frame clones and omits some. The repertoire has roughly 850,000 clones, approximately 96% of them found once; the top ten carry roughly 0.23%. The sequencing input was naive CD8+ T cells sorted from blood. These receptors came from a man in his thirties or forties in good health. The CDR3 runs from the conserved cysteine through the conserved F or W. Each record gives: D gene, J gene, V gene, clone size, CDR3 DNA, CDR3 protein. A D gene is named only where the DNA matches it firmly. Not every row has a clone size; where given, it reads once, few, many or a size class.

>.|TRBJ2-1|TRBV7-9|.
TGTGCCAGCAGCCCGACCGGGTTTAATGAGCAGTTCTTC
CASSPTGFNEQFF
>.|TRBJ2-1|TRBV28|once
TGTGCCAGCTGGGTTGGGGTAGGGGACAATGAGCAGTTCTTC
CASWVGVGDNEQFF
>.|TRBJ1-5|TRBV5-6|.
TGTGCCAGCAGCAAACAGGGTAGCAATCAGCCCCAGCATTTT
CASSKQGSNQPQHF
>TRBD1|TRBJ2-4|TRBV18|.
TGTGCCAGCTCACCACAGGACAGGGGGTTAGGCAAAAACATTCAGTACTTC
CASSPQDRGLGKNIQYF
>.|TRBJ2-1|TRBV19|.
TGTGCCAGTAGTAATCAGGGACCCCGTCAAAACAATGAGCAGTTCTTC
CASSNQGPRQNNEQFF
>.|TRBJ1-1|TRBV6-4|.
TGTGCCAGCAGTGCGGACGGCACTGAAGCTTTCTTT
CASSADGTEAFF
>.|TRBJ2-1|TRBV7-9|.
TGTGCCAGCAACTTGAACGGTGAGCAGTTCTTC
CASNLNGEQFF
>TRBD2|TRBJ2-1|TRBV7-9|.
TGTGCCAGCAGCCCACTAGCGGCCAGCTCCTACAATGAGCAGTTCTTC
CASSPLAASSYNEQFF
>TRBD1|TRBJ2-7|TRBV27|.
TGTGCCAGCAGTGCCCGGACAGGGGTAGGTCGCGAGCAGTACTTC
CASSARTGVGREQYF
>TRBD1|TRBJ1-1|TRBV27|few
TGTGCCAGCAGTCCAGGGACAGTGAACACTGAAGCTTTCTTT
CASSPGTVNTEAFF
>.|TRBJ1-2|TRBV28|.
TGTGCCAGCGGCGAGAACGACCACAAAGGCTACACCTTC
CASGENDHKGYTF
>TRBD1|TRBJ2-7|TRBV28|.
TGTGCCAGCAGTTTTCCGCTTACCGGGACAGGGATCTACGAGCAGTACTTC
CASSFPLTGTGIYEQYF
>TRBD2|TRBJ2-7|TRBV7-9|.
TGTGCCAGCAGCCCAGCCGGGCTTAGCGGGAGGGACTACGAGCAGTACTTC
CASSPAGLSGRDYEQYF
>.|TRBJ1-5|TRBV6-6|.
TGTGCCAGCAGTCCCGCAGTCTTAGGGCCCCAGCATTTT
CASSPAVLGPQHF
>.|TRBJ1-5|TRBV15|.
TGTGCCACCAGCAACCCAGAAGGGGGCAATCAGCCCCAGCATTTT
CATSNPEGGNQPQHF
>.|TRBJ1-2|TRBV4-3|.
TGCGCCAGCAGCCCGAAACCCGGCCCTAACTATGGCTACACCTTC
CASSPKPGPNYGYTF
>.|TRBJ1-3|TRBV5-1|once
TGCGCCAGCAGCAGCGACAACAGAAACACCATATATTTT
CASSSDNRNTIYF
>.|TRBJ2-6|TRBV4-3|.
TGCGCCAGCAGCCAAGGGGACGGGGGCTCTGGGGCCAACGTCCTGACTTTC
CASSQGDGGSGANVLTF
>TRBD1|TRBJ1-5|TRBV27|.
TGTGCCAGCAGTTTCAGACAGGGCAGTCAGCCCCAGCATTTT
CASSFRQGSQPQHF
>.|TRBJ1-5|TRBV2|.
TGTGCCAGCAGCCCGTATGGGGGCGGATATAGCAATCAGCCCCAGCATTTT
CASSPYGGGYSNQPQHF
>.|TRBJ2-7|TRBV27|.
TGTGCCAGCTCTCGGGTAGGGATCTACGAGCAGTACTTC
CASSRVGIYEQYF
>TRBD2|TRBJ2-7|TRBV13|.
TGTGCCAGCAGCCCCGGTGGACTAGCGGGAAGGGGCGAGCAGTACTTC
CASSPGGLAGRGEQYF
>.|TRBJ1-1|TRBV4-1|.
TGCGCCAGCAGCCACGGGGTTTCTGACACTGAAGCTTTCTTT
CASSHGVSDTEAFF
>.|TRBJ1-2|TRBV28|.
TGTGCCAGCAGTTCCCGCTTGGGGCCTTCGTACTATGGCTACACCTTC
CASSSRLGPSYYGYTF
>TRBD1|TRBJ2-7|TRBV6-1|.
TGTGCCAGCACCAGGACAGGGGCCTACGAGCAGTACTTC
CASTRTGAYEQYF
>.|TRBJ2-1|TRBV11-2|once
TGTGCCAGCAGCTTAGTTTTAGGTATCCCCTCCTACAATGAGCAGTTCTTC
CASSLVLGIPSYNEQFF
>TRBD1|TRBJ2-5|TRBV7-9|.
TGTGCCAGCAGCTCGTGGACAGGGGTAGAGACCCAGTACTTC
CASSSWTGVETQYF
>TRBD2|TRBJ2-3|TRBV9|.
TGTGCCAGCAGCGTAGCTAGCGGGAGAGGTGCAGATACGCAGTATTTT
CASSVASGRGADTQYF
>.|TRBJ2-2|TRBV4-2|.
TGTGCCAGCAGCCACCTCTCCGGGGGAGTGGCTACCGGGGAGCTGTTTTTT
CASSHLSGGVATGELFF
>.|TRBJ2-3|TRBV7-9|once
TGTGCCAGCAGCTTAGAAACCGATGGGGATACGCAGTATTTT
CASSLETDGDTQYF
>TRBD1|TRBJ1-5|TRBV6-6|.
TGTGCCAGCAGTTACCCCGACAGGGCTCCTAATCAGCCCCAGCATTTT
CASSYPDRAPNQPQHF
>.|TRBJ2-1|TRBV19|.
TGTGCCAGTAGTAAGGCGGGGTTCCACAATGAGCAGTTCTTC
CASSKAGFHNEQFF
>.|TRBJ2-6|TRBV7-8|.
TGTGCCAGCACGCCCTACAGGACCTCTGGGGCCAACGTCCTGACTTTC
CASTPYRTSGANVLTF
>.|TRBJ2-3|TRBV5-6|.
TGTGCCAGCAAATGGACTAGCACAGATACGCAGTATTTT
CASKWTSTDTQYF
>TRBD2|TRBJ2-5|TRBV10-2|.
TGCGCCAGCAGTGCTCTGCCTAGCGGGAGGGCCGGGGAGACCCAGTACTTC
CASSALPSGRAGETQYF
>.|TRBJ2-7|TRBV27|once
TGTGCCAGCAGTTTAACTCCCTACGAGCAGTACTTC
CASSLTPYEQYF
>.|TRBJ2-1|TRBV6-5|.
TGTGCCAGCACCATAGGGAGAGGAGAGCAGTTCTTC
CASTIGRGEQFF
>TRBD1|TRBJ2-2|TRBV5-6|.
TGTGCCAGCACCTTAGTTGCAGGGGGCTCCGGGGAGCTGTTTTTT
CASTLVAGGSGELFF
>.|TRBJ2-1|TRBV29-1|.
TGCAGCGAAGCTCTGATGGGACGGATTTACAATGAGCAGTTCTTC
CSEALMGRIYNEQFF
>.|TRBJ2-2|TRBV10-1|.
TGCGCCAGCAGTGGGTACGGCGAGAACACCGGGGAGCTGTTTTTT
CASSGYGENTGELFF
>.|TRBJ2-7|TRBV19|.
TGTGCCAGTAGTATCAGGGCGGGATACGAGCAGTACTTC
CASSIRAGYEQYF
>.|TRBJ2-7|TRBV28|.
TGTGCCAGCAGTTTCCCCCAACGGGGAGTATGGGACTACGAGCAGTACTTC
CASSFPQRGVWDYEQYF
>.|TRBJ2-7|TRBV7-8|.
TGTGCCAGCAGCGACCGGGGCCTCGGGGGCGAGCAGTACTTC
CASSDRGLGGEQYF
>.|TRBJ2-2|TRBV27|.
TGTGCCAGCACGCACCTTACGAACGGGGAGCTGTTTTTT
CASTHLTNGELFF
>.|TRBJ2-3|TRBV27|.
TGTGCCAGCAGTTTATCGGCCACTGGCCCAGATACGCAGTATTTT
CASSLSATGPDTQYF
>.|TRBJ2-7|TRBV29-1|.
TGCAGCGTTGCATGGGGGGCCGACGAGCAGTACTTC
CSVAWGADEQYF
>.|TRBJ1-1|TRBV29-1|.
TGCAGCGTCGAAAGCGCTATGAACACTGAAGCTTTCTTT
CSVESAMNTEAFF
>.|TRBJ2-5|TRBV28|.
TGTGCCAGCAGTTTATCAATAGCGGCCAGCCAAGAGACCCAGTACTTC
CASSLSIAASQETQYF
>TRBD2|TRBJ2-1|TRBV5-1|.
TGCGCCAGCAGCAGGGGCGGGGAGGGGCCTAATGAGCAGTTCTTC
CASSRGGEGPNEQFF
>.|TRBJ2-2|TRBV2|.
TGTGCCAGCAGTGGAGGCGGAACGAACACCGGGGAGCTGTTTTTT
CASSGGGTNTGELFF
>.|TRBJ1-4|TRBV5-1|.
TGCGCCAGCAGCTTGGGAGAATATTCTAATGAAAAACTGTTTTTT
CASSLGEYSNEKLFF
>TRBD2|TRBJ2-1|TRBV7-9|.
TGTGCCAGCAGCCCTACTAGCTTCGGGAGGAATGAGCAGTTCTTC
CASSPTSFGRNEQFF